This entry features one T cell receptor beta chain sequence. This clonotype was observed at least ten times. No antigen is known for it. The junction and the germline gene differ at one end; a read error may be behind it. The record originates from a study of CD8+CD57+ T cells in acquired aplastic anemia (dated by TCRdb to 2016 to 2019). A note on the overall study: On average, sorted CD4+ and CD8+ cells yielded 3 to 4 ug of extracted DNA, with a range of roughly 0.17 to 27.4 ug. CD8+CD57+ expansion was defined as a frequency above the mean frequency observed in healthy subjects.

What the study reported, not specific to this receptor: Fewer than 30 CD8+ CDR3 sequences were found in both patients and controls but appeared to be highly expressed in patients and within the immunodominant clones of the patients. Between patients and healthy controls, no significant difference in CD8+ Simpson's diversity was found (P=0.060).

The patients picked for sequencing were ones in whom flow cytometry had shown an expansion of CD8+CD57+ cells. All patients had severe acquired aplastic anemia diagnosed by International Study of Aplastic Anemia and Agranulocytosis and Camitta criteria. No patient had received any therapy when blood was sampled. TCR repertoires of sorted CD4+ and CD8+ blood T cells from severe aplastic anemia patients and healthy subjects were deep-sequenced in the study. In the USA, patient enrollment took place under clinicaltrials.gov protocols 00001620, 01623167, 00001397, 00071045, 00081523 and 00961064. Ficoll-Paque density gradient centrifugation was used to isolate peripheral blood mononuclear cells. Before DNA was extracted, CD4+ and CD8+ T cells were sorted using either FACS or magnetic beads. Profiling of TCR beta VDJ combinations and CDR3 sequences used genomic DNA as the template. An Illumina HiSeq 2000 was the platform used for TCR repertoire sequencing. The authors' pipeline ran thus. TRBV/TRBJ rearrangement plots, CDR3 size and DJ length profiles, and Simpson's diversity index were used to evaluate the repertoires. The most abundant DNA sequence in the deep sequencing data was defined as the immunodominant clone. CDR3 amino acid sequences were checked for sharing across subjects and were also compared against the VDJdb database and published repertoires. TCRdb trimmed the raw reads at Q25, called clones with MiXCR and kept productive beta chains. CDR3 protein duplicates are merged, each entry listing the most common genes and DNA. TCRdb's processing, not the authors' own work, is the source of the V and J calls. This sample gives 400,000 to 600,000 distinct CDR3 sequences in total; roughly 34% of them show up just once. The biggest ten clones account for approximately 0.82% of the sample.

Based on the germline V gene (reference sequence), the CDR1 and CDR2 sequences are SSHAT and FNYEAQ. There are 13 amino acids in the CDR3, from cysteine to phenylalanine inclusive. Only CDR3 DNA is held: 39 bases, read in frame from base 1. This receptor was obtained from a human donor with aplastic anemia. This chain joins TRBV7-7 to TRBJ2-1; no D segment can be confidently identified. The specimen sequenced was sorted CD4+, CD8+, or CD8+CD57+ T cells (not recorded which) from PBMCs. CDR3 reads: CASSLDNYNEQFF. The sequenced DNA: TGTGCTAGCAGCTTAGACAACTACAATGAGCAGTTCTTC.